The entry that follows covers one T cell receptor (beta chain) sequence. A universal primer site was created by template switching, with the cDNA bearing unique molecular identifiers. TCRdb reanalysed the 5' RACE reads using MiXCR and keeps one entry per CDR3 protein. The sample holds around 530,000 distinct CDR3 sequences; roughly 15% are singletons and the top ten take around 0.4%. Donors uniformly comprised healthy Caucasians. This sample was taken from a study of identical twins. The length of the CDR3 is 17 residues. Germline trimming cut 0 bases from V and 8 bases from J; bases unmatched to any gene: 12. In germline, CDR1 is SGHDN, CDR2 FVKESK. The data also belong to a second study, concerning yellow fever vaccine responses in identical twins. This second study notes: Vaccine-induced T cell responses in twins were reportedly observed to appear partly convergent, partly personalized.

The receptor was derived from a woman aged 18-30 years in good health. V gene TRBV14 combines with J gene TRBJ2-4, with 8 bases lining up with TRBD1. Sample: CD4+ T cells sorted from blood. The CDR3 loop is CASSQERMRQGADIQYF. For the CDR3, the DNA is TGTGCCAGCAGCCAAGAAAGGATGAGGCAGGGGGCTGACATTCAGTACTTC.